This TCR beta chain was observed in a study of kidney transplant recipient with SARS-CoV-2 infection. Using its own MiXCR run on the reads, TCRdb lists one record per CDR3 protein. This table has about 250,000 distinct CDR3 sequences, 25% to 35% appearing once. The germline CDR1 and CDR2 sequences are SGHNT and YYREEE (reference sequence). CDR3 length equals 16 residues. V lost 6 bases to trimming and J lost 4 bases, with 22 bases between them. This clonotype was seen repeatedly, ten times or more. The clonotype was recovered from a young adult male patient who had COVID-19 and was a kidney transplant recipient. Some T cells may have come from the graft donor. This chain uses TRBV5-4 with TRBJ1-2; D gene uncertain. Specimen: a blood sample, collected at baseline and on day 111 from a kidney transplant recipient. CDR3 in amino acids: CASNENVPGKTYGYTF. CDR3 coding DNA: TGTGCCAGCAATGAAAACGTACCAGGAAAGACCTATGGCTACACCTTC.